A single sample gave rise to the 22 T cell receptor beta chains below, sequenced in a study of regulatory T cells in long-lasting Graves disease. Researchers made TCR beta libraries by using iRepertoire HTBI primers and running Arm-PCR on CDR3 regions. Using its own MiXCR run on the multiplex PCR reads, TCRdb lists one record per CDR3 protein. The sample yields 450,000 to 600,000 distinct CDR3 sequences, approximately 12% seen once. Specified time point: newly diagnosed GD, antithyroid drugs for less than 3 months. RNA isolated from PBMCs was used to make the TCR library. The sample was also reused in another study, on T cells in Graves' hyperthyroidism and ophthalmopathy.

Source: peripheral blood mononuclear cells (PBMCs), taken at new diagnosis, from a patient treated with antithyroid drugs. The receptors originated from a man aged 25 to 40 with Graves disease.

The J gene is TRBJ2-4, the V gene TRBV28, with TRBD2 as a possible D gene (6 bases). The V gene lost 6 bases and the J gene lost 5 bases, with 17 bases spanning the gap. Germline V CDR1 and CDR2: MDHEN, SYDVKM. There are 15 residues in the CDR3. CDR3 nucleotides: TGTGCCAGCAGGGCGGGGCCCGGGGACGAAAACATTCAGTACTTC. Protein sequence: CASRAGPGDENIQYF.

This clonotype has ten or more counts. The rearrangement joins TRBV19 to TRBJ2-6; D is unclear. Germline lookup yields CDR1 LNHDA and CDR2 SQIVND (reference sequence). This CDR3 has 15 residues. V lost 5 bases and J lost 2, with 10 bases in between. CDR3 bases: TGTGCCAGTAGTCTAAGGCCAGCTGGGGCCAACGTCCTGACTTTC. Translating it yields CASSLRPAGANVLTF. The variable domain in full, completed from reference TRBV19 and TRBJ2-6, reads DGGITQSPKYLFRKEGQNVTLSCEQNLNHDAMYWYRQDPGQGLRLIYYSQIVNDFQKGDIAEGYSVSREKKESFPLTVTSAQKNPTAFYLCASSLRPAGANVLTFGAGSRLTVL.

The chain carries TRBV3-1 and TRBJ2-6; tentatively, D is TRBD2 (6 bases). CDR3 length: 15 residues. V dropped 6 bases and J dropped 4 bases, with 13 bases sitting between them. Germline assignment: CDR1 LGHDT and CDR2 YNNKEL (reference sequence). CDR3 coding DNA: TGTGCCAGCAGTCGGGAGTCGGCGGGGGCCAACGTCCTGACTTTC. Its translation is CASSRESAGANVLTF.

This clonotype occurred many times. The chain carries TRBV14 and TRBJ2-4, with D hard to call. The CDR3 loop spans 14 amino acids. From germline, CDR1 is SGHDN and CDR2 FVKESK. V lost 2 bases, J lost 0 bases, and 5 bases lay in between. The CDR3 DNA sequence: TGTGCCAGCAGCCAACGGATAGCCAAAAACATTCAGTACTTC. It specifies CASSQRIAKNIQYF. Filled out from reference TRBV14 and TRBJ2-4, the complete variable domain reads EAGVTQFPSHSVIEKGQTVTLRCDPISGHDNLYWYRRVMGKEIKFLLHFVKESKQDESGMPNNRFLAERTGGTYSTLKVQPAELEDSGVYFCASSQRIAKNIQYFGAGTRLSVL.

A note on this clonotype: This is likely an artifact of a read error, given a far larger clone one base away. This sequence joins TRBV11-2 and TRBJ2-7, with D perhaps matching TRBD2 (5 bases). Germline-derived CDR1 and CDR2 are SGHAT and FQNNGV. This CDR3 has 12 amino acids. DNA for the CDR3: TGTGCCAGCAGCCAAGGCGGGCTTGAGCAGTCCTTC. This encodes CASSQGGLEQSF. Together with reference TRBV11-2 and TRBJ2-7, the CDR3 gives the full variable domain: EAGVAQSPRYKIIEKRQSVAFWCNPISGHATLYWYQQILGQGPKLLIQFQNNGVVDDSQLPKDRFSAERLKGVDSTLKIQPAKLEDSAVYLCASSQGGLEQSFGPGTRLTVT.

V and J are TRBV7-3 and TRBJ2-3; tentative D call: TRBD1 (6 bases). The CDR3 contains 15 residues. Trimming removed 2 bases from V and 2 bases from J, with 11 bases in between. Looked up from germline, CDR1 is SGHTA and CDR2 is FQGTGA. The CDR3 protein is CASSLGGGFTDTQYF. The CDR3 DNA sequence: TGTGCCAGCAGCTTAGGGGGCGGGTTCACAGATACGCAGTATTTT. The whole variable domain, remainder taken from reference TRBV7-3 and TRBJ2-3, is GAGVSQTPSNKVTEKGKYVELRCDPISGHTALYWYRQSLGQGPEFLIYFQGTGAADDSGLPNDRFFAVRPEGSVSTLKIQRTERGDSAVYLCASSLGGGFTDTQYFGPGTRLTVL.

The CDR3 nucleotides are TGTGCCAGCAGCGAAGGGAGAGTGGGAGGTAACACTGAAGCTTTCTTT. It specifies CASSEGRVGGNTEAFF. This chain joins TRBV3-1 and TRBJ1-1; D unclear. The CDR3 spans 16 residues. In germline, CDR1 is LGHDT, CDR2 YNNKEL (reference sequence). Trimming took 5 bases from V and 2 from J, leaving 18 bases between them.

In its sample, this clonotype was seen many times. V is TRBV7-2 and J is TRBJ2-1, with a weak D call TRBD1 (6 bases). Germline CDR1 and CDR2: SGHTA and FQGNSA. Trimming took off 6 bases at V and 1 base at J, with 13 bases between the two ends. This CDR3 is 15 amino acids long. CDR3 bases: TGTGCCAGCAGTCGAGAACAGGGTTCCTACAATGAGCAGTTCTTC. Its protein is CASSREQGSYNEQFF.

V usage is TRBV19 and J usage is TRBJ1-2; perhaps TRBD1 as D (5 bases). Trimming pared 1 base from V and 9 bases from J, leaving 21 bases between. The CDR3 is 16 amino acids. Germline CDR1 reads LNHDA; CDR2 reads SQIVND (reference sequence). As DNA, the CDR3 is TGTGCCAGTAGTATAGTTGGCGGCTATCGGAAGGACAGCTACACCTTC. This encodes CASSIVGGYRKDSYTF.

The rearrangement joins TRBV6-1 to TRBJ2-3; D gene uncertain. V was shortened by 7 bases and J by 1 base, with 9 bases between the two germline ends. The CDR3 totals 13 residues. Germline CDR1 is MNHNS and CDR2 is SASEGT. In nucleotides, the CDR3 is TGTGCCAGCAAGACTCCGCGCACAGATACGCAGTATTTT. It translates to CASKTPRTDTQYF.

This clonotype has more than one count but fewer than ten. The rearrangement uses TRBV29-1 and TRBJ2-2; 7 bases line up with TRBD1. The CDR3 is 13 amino acids. The J segment lost 6 bases and the V segment lost 6 bases, leaving 7 bases of the junction unmatched. The V gene's germline CDR1 is SQVTM and CDR2 ANQGSEA. The CDR3 DNA reads TGCAGCGTCCACAGGGGTTTTCCCGGGGAGCTGTTTTTT. Encoded protein: CSVHRGFPGELFF.

The chain links TRBV14 to TRBJ2-7, with TRBD2 identical over 15 bases. With 2 bases clipped from V and 3 bases from J, the junction kept 5 bases outside the gene matches. The CDR3 contains 17 residues. CDR1 is SGHDN and CDR2 is FVKESK in the germline V gene. CDR3 protein: CASSQTGTSGRSYEQYF. DNA for the CDR3: TGTGCCAGCAGCCAAACCGGGACTAGCGGGAGGAGCTACGAGCAGTACTTC.

This clonotype was seen a few times. The chain links TRBV10-1 to TRBJ2-7, with D unclear. Trimming shortened V by 4 bases and J by 5 bases, and 9 bases separated the two germline ends. There are 12 residues in the CDR3. Germline CDR1 is WNHNN and CDR2 is SYGVQD (reference sequence). DNA for the CDR3: TGCGCCAGCAGTGGTATAGCCCACGAGCAGTACTTC. Protein sequence: CASSGIAHEQYF.

This clonotype was seen only a few times. The chain combines TRBV29-1 with TRBJ2-2; tentatively, D is TRBD2 (6 bases). This CDR3 region has 14 residues. Germline-derived CDR1 and CDR2 are SQVTM and ANQGSEA. The V and J ends lost 3 bases and 5 bases respectively, with 13 bases between them. The CDR3 here is CSVDTGRGTGELFF. The CDR3, as DNA: TGCAGCGTTGACACGGGACGGGGGACCGGGGAGCTGTTTTTT.

This clonotype was picked up many times. The V and J genes are TRBV2 and TRBJ2-7; TRBD2 might be the D (5 bases). Germline V gives CDR1 SNHLY, CDR2 FYNNEI. Trimming pared 4 bases from V and 0 bases from J, leaving 13 bases between. The CDR3 sequence is 15 residues long. The CDR3 sequence: CASSGAGRSSYEQYF. CDR3 nucleotide sequence: TGTGCCAGCAGTGGGGCGGGCCGAAGCTCCTACGAGCAGTACTTC. The complete variable domain, with remaining parts taken from reference TRBV2 and TRBJ2-7, reads EPEVTQTPSHQVTQMGQEVILRCVPISNHLYFYWYRQILGQKVEFLVSFYNNEISEKSEIFDDQFSVERPDGSNFTLKIRSTKLEDSAMYFCASSGAGRSSYEQYFGPGTRLTVT.

This clonotype was recorded many times. The V call is TRBV11-2, the J call TRBJ2-3; D is unresolved. Trimming shortened V by 6 bases and J by 4 bases, and 17 bases separated the two germline ends. Germline V CDR1 and CDR2: SGHAT, FQNNGV. The CDR3 is made up of 15 amino acids. The CDR3 protein is CASSPQGLGPDTQYF. DNA for the CDR3: TGTGCCAGCAGTCCCCAAGGGCTAGGACCAGATACGCAGTATTTT.

Many counts were recorded for this clonotype. V is TRBV6-1 and J is TRBJ1-5, with TRBD1 matching over 8 bases. V was pared by 7 bases and J by 1 base, with 6 bases of the junction left unmatched. Germline V CDR1 and CDR2: MNHNS, SASEGT. The CDR3 extends over 15 amino acids. CDR3 DNA: TGTGCCAGCACCCAGAGGGACAGGAGCAATCAGCCCCAGCATTTT. Residues: CASTQRDRSNQPQHF.

This clonotype appeared many times. This rearrangement joins TRBV5-1 to TRBJ2-1, with unresolved D. CDR3 size: 14 residues. V dropped 5 bases and J dropped 1 base, with 10 bases sitting between them. The germline gives CDR1 SGHRS, CDR2 YFSETQ. CDR3 in DNA: TGCGCCAGCAGGCCCCTACGATCCTACAATGAGCAGTTCTTC. This codes for CASRPLRSYNEQFF.

This clonotype was detected many times. The chain recombines TRBV19 with TRBJ2-7; weak D call: TRBD1 (6 bases). Looked up from germline, CDR1 is LNHDA and CDR2 is SQIVND (reference sequence). This CDR3 region has 13 residues. Trimming took 9 bases from V and 0 from J, leaving 12 bases between them. In DNA form, the CDR3 reads TGTGCCAGAAGTCGGGACAACTCCTACGAGCAGTACTTC. It codes for CARSRDNSYEQYF.

In its sample, this clonotype was seen many times. The rearrangement uses TRBV20-1 and TRBJ2-1; D uncertain. Germline values: CDR1 DFQATT, CDR2 SNEGSKA (reference sequence). The CDR3 spans 14 residues. V was trimmed by 2 bases and J by 8 bases, leaving 16 bases between them. DNA for the CDR3: TGCAGTGCTAGACCTTTGGACCAGGCCCATGAGCAGTTCTTC. Amino acid sequence: CSARPLDQAHEQFF.

This clonotype has at least ten counts. The chain joins TRBV12-3 or TRBV12-4 to TRBJ1-2; tentative D call: TRBD1 (6 bases). CDR3 length: 14 amino acids. Trimming shortened V by 2 bases and J by 5 bases, and 12 bases separated the two germline ends. The CDR3 region has the DNA TGTGCCAGCAGTTTAAGTTCAGGGGATTATGGCTACACCTTC. It specifies CASSLSSGDYGYTF.

There are a few counts of this clonotype. J is TRBJ1-1 and V is TRBV14; no firm D call. The CDR3 has 17 residues. The germline V gene encodes CDR1 SGHDN and CDR2 FVKESK. The V end was cut by 0 bases, the J end by 3 bases, with 17 bases between. The CDR3 reads CASSQERMSLEYTEAFF. CDR3 nucleotide sequence: TGTGCCAGCAGCCAAGAAAGAATGTCCCTCGAGTACACTGAAGCTTTCTTT. Based on the CDR3 plus reference TRBV14 and TRBJ1-1, the full variable domain is EAGVTQFPSHSVIEKGQTVTLRCDPISGHDNLYWYRRVMGKEIKFLLHFVKESKQDESGMPNNRFLAERTGGTYSTLKVQPAELEDSGVYFCASSQERMSLEYTEAFFGQGTRLTVV.